Below, one TCR beta chain is given with its context. Its antigen is not known. Sequencing in the ViraFEST assay came after antigen-specific CD4+ T cells had been expanded with viral peptide pools, which were used to stimulate PBMC. Scientists isolated CD4+ T cells after a roughly ten-day culture period ended. According to the study, vaccine recipients showed no prior SARS-CoV-2 infection and negative nucleocapsid antibodies. IL-2 medium took the place of half the medium on both days 3 and 7. The data were produced by immunoSEQ multiplex PCR, yet TCRdb's version contains in-frame clones alone and is incomplete. The sample consists of about 65,000 clones, 76% of them appearing once. This sample is drawn from a study of vaccination effects on CD4 cells after COVID-19. The study, taken as a whole, reports: There were few convalescent patients in the study and no early post-infection timepoints. Only 1 of 255 vaccine-induced clones from healthy vaccinees cross-reacted with common cold coronaviruses. There was marked clonal contraction among infection- and vaccine-induced clones late after vaccination.

CDR1 KGHSH and CDR2 LQKENI come from the germline V gene. The CDR3 consists of 14 residues. V gave up 4 bases and J gave up 1 base; unmatched junction bases: 0. The clonotype was recovered from a human donor who received a COVID-19 vaccine. This sample comprised CD4+ T cells from PBMCs cultured with HCoV-NL63 spike peptides, obtained before COVID-19 vaccination. V and J are TRBV18 and TRBJ2-3; the match to TRBD1 covers 9 bases. The CDR3 DNA reads TGTGCCAGCTCACGGACAGGGGGCACAGATACGCAGTATTTT. Translating it yields CASSRTGGTDTQYF.